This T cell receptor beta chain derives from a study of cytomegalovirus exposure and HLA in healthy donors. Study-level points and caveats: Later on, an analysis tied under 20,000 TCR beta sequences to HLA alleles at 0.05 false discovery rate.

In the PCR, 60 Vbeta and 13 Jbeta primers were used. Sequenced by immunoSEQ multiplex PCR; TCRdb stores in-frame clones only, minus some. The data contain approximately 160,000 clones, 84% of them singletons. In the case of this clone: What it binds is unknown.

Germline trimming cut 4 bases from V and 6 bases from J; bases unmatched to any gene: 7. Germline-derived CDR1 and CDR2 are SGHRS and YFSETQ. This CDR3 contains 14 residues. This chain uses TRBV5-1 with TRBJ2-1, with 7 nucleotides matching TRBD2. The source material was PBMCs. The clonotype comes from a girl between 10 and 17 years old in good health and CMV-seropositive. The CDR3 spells CASSLGPGGNEQFF. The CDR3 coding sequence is TGCGCCAGCAGCCTGGGCCCGGGAGGCAATGAGCAGTTCTTC.